The 8 T cell receptor beta chains listed next were all sequenced from one sample in a study of OX40 agonist ivuxolimab in advanced cancers. Profiling relied on immunoSEQ multiplex PCR, and the TCRdb table lists in-frame clones only, not all of them. The table includes 55,000 to 70,000 clones, 80% to 90% detected once. Sequenced material: CD4+ or CD8+ T cells sorted from blood, taken in a trial of the OX40 agonist ivuxolimab. All receptors come from an adult with an advanced solid tumor such as melanoma, head and neck, liver or kidney cancer.

V is TRBV28 and J is TRBJ2-7; the D gene is possibly TRBD2 (6 bases). CDR1 is MDHEN and CDR2 is SYDVKM in the germline V gene. The V end was cut by 4 bases, the J end by 8 bases, with 24 bases between. The CDR3 extends over 16 amino acids. CDR3 region: CASSSVWPAGTMQQYF. The CDR3 nucleotides are TGTGCCAGCAGTTCCGTCTGGCCCGCGGGGACCATGCAGCAGTACTTC.

The gene calls are TRBV5-4 and TRBJ1-2; TRBD1 matches at 11 bases. Unmatched junction bases numbered 9, after V lost 4 bases and J lost 4 bases. CDR3 length: 16 residues. Per germline, CDR1 SGHNT and CDR2 YYREEE (reference sequence). Written as DNA, the CDR3 is TGTGCCAGCAGCAAAGGACAGGGGGCGTACGGCTATGGCTACACCTTC. Its protein product is CASSKGQGAYGYGYTF.

V gene TRBV5-1 combines with J gene TRBJ1-6; D is unclear. The germline V and J ends were trimmed by 2 bases and 6 bases, with 9 bases remaining between them. The CDR3 has 14 residues. Germline CDR1 and CDR2: SGHRS and YFSETQ. The chain's CDR3 is CASSFNAINSPLHF. CDR3 sequence (DNA): TGCGCCAGCAGCTTTAATGCTATTAATTCACCCCTCCACTTT.

The chain uses TRBV6-5 and TRBJ2-1, with 16 bases aligning to TRBD2. Unmatched junction bases numbered 7, after V lost 2 bases and J lost 15 bases. Germline V gene data show CDR1 as MNHEY and CDR2 as SVGAGI. The length of the CDR3 is 15 residues. CDR3 DNA sequence: TGTGCCAGCAGTTACGCCCTGGGACTAGCGGGAGGGGTGTTCTTC. Its translation: CASSYALGLAGGVFF.

This clone was observed a few times. This rearrangement joins TRBV10-3 to TRBJ2-3; possible D gene TRBD1, 5 bases. Trimming took off 4 bases at V and 3 bases at J, with 11 bases between the two ends. The V gene's germline CDR1 is ENHRY and CDR2 SYGVKD. The CDR3 spans 14 residues. DNA of the CDR3: TGTGCCATCAGTGTCCACAGACAGACAGATACGCAGTATTTT. Translation: CAISVHRQTDTQYF.

The chain has TRBV30 and TRBJ1-5, with D perhaps matching TRBD1 (5 bases). The V and J ends lost 3 bases and 7 bases respectively, with 25 bases between them. The CDR3 contains 17 residues. Germline lookup yields CDR1 GTSNPN and CDR2 SVGIG (reference sequence). CDR3 amino acids: CAWSGPVGDGVRQPQHF. Written as DNA, the CDR3 is TGTGCCTGGAGCGGCCCGGTGGGGGATGGAGTCAGACAGCCCCAGCATTTT.

In this sample, this clone turned up a few times. The chain recombines TRBV2 with TRBJ2-7, with 12 bases identical to TRBD1. CDR1 SNHLY and CDR2 FYNNEI come from the germline V gene. J gave up 5 bases and V 6 bases, and 11 bases lay outside the gene matches. CDR3 size: 16 residues. CDR3 sequence reads: CASRAGPGQGAHEQYF. CDR3 nucleotides: TGTGCCAGCAGAGCCGGGCCGGGACAGGGGGCACACGAGCAGTACTTC.

The V call is TRBV30, the J call TRBJ1-1, with 9 nucleotides matching TRBD1. Trimming cost V 3 bases and J 9 bases; bases outside gene matches: 2. The germline CDR1 and CDR2 sequences are GTSNPN and SVGIG (reference sequence). The CDR3 runs to 11 residues. Here the CDR3 DNA reads TGTGCCTGGAGGGGGACAGGGAAAGCTTTCTTT. Residues: CAWRGTGKAFF.